The 20 T cell receptor beta chains presented below share a single source sample, sequenced in a study of blood T cell repertoires in COVID-19. The repertoire was sequenced with immunoSEQ multiplex PCR; TCRdb's copy has only in-frame clones and lacks some. Found here are 85,000 to 90,000 clones, 85% to 90% of them singletons; the top ten hold more than 4.5%. The sequenced sample was peripheral blood. The receptors here all came from a woman over 75 with active COVID-19.

This sequence joins TRBV27 and TRBJ1-5; D perhaps matches TRBD1 (5 bases). In germline, CDR1 is MNHEY, CDR2 SMNVEV (reference sequence). The CDR3 is 16 residues long. V lost 7 bases and J 9 bases, leaving 25 bases between the germline ends. Written as DNA, the CDR3 is TGTGCCAGCAACTTCCGATTTAGGGGCATTTTTTGGCCCCAGCATTTT. It specifies CASNFRFRGIFWPQHF.

This clone has only one observation. The V call is TRBV4-3, the J call TRBJ2-3; the match to TRBD2 covers 7 bases. Trimming took 0 bases from V and 3 from J; bases not matched to a gene: 12. CDR1 and CDR2 from the germline V gene are LGHNA and YSLEER. This CDR3 contains 18 residues. Written as DNA, the CDR3 is TGCGCCAGCAGCCAAGAGGTCGCGAGGTGGGGGGGGACAGATACGCAGTATTTT. This codes for CASSQEVARWGGTDTQYF.

This clone was seen only a few times. The rearrangement uses TRBV27 and TRBJ1-5; 9 bases are a match to TRBD1. The CDR3 loop spans 13 amino acids. Trimming at V came to 5 bases and at J to 7 bases, leaving 3 bases not matched to a gene. Germline lookup yields CDR1 MNHEY and CDR2 SMNVEV (reference sequence). CDR3 amino acids: CASSPDRGQPQHF. The CDR3 bases are TGTGCCAGCAGTCCGGACAGGGGACAGCCCCAGCATTTT.

The V and J genes are TRBV20-1 and TRBJ1-2; tentatively, D is TRBD1 (6 bases). The CDR3 length is 14 residues. Germline lookup yields CDR1 DFQATT and CDR2 SNEGSKA (reference sequence). The V end was cut by 3 bases, the J end by 1 base, with 12 bases between. CDR3 sequence reads: CSASPGAINYGYTF. The CDR3 region has the DNA TGCAGTGCTAGTCCAGGGGCGATTAACTATGGCTACACCTTC.

This clone was counted only a few times. This sequence joins TRBV5-5 and TRBJ2-2, with TRBD2 matching 9 bases. V was pared by 3 bases and J by 8 bases, with 5 bases of the junction left unmatched. The CDR3 totals 14 residues. Germline V gene data show CDR1 as SGHKS and CDR2 as YYEKEE (reference sequence). This CDR3 is CASSYLAGTGELFF. In nucleotides, the CDR3 is TGTGCCAGCAGCTACCTAGCGGGAACAGGGGAGCTGTTTTTT.

For this clone: Its ends do not fully match the called genes, so a read error is possible. The rearrangement joins TRBV10-3 to TRBJ2-5, with TRBD2 as a possible D gene (5 bases). The germline CDR1 and CDR2 sequences are ENHRY and SYGVKD. The CDR3 is 13 residues long. The CDR3 coding sequence is TGTGTCATCAGTCCAGAGGGCCAAGAGACCCAGTACTTC. Amino acids: CVISPEGQETQYF.

The rearrangement links TRBV7-7 to TRBJ2-1, with 8 bases fitting TRBD1. V shed 1 base, J shed 7 bases, and the junction held 0 bases outside the gene matches. Germline CDR1 and CDR2: SSHAT and FNYEAQ (reference sequence). CDR3 length: 13 residues. The CDR3 region is CASSLDRGNEQFF. For the CDR3, the DNA is TGTGCCAGCAGCTTAGACAGGGGGAATGAGCAGTTCTTC.

J is TRBJ2-3 and V is TRBV5-1; tentative D call: TRBD1 (5 bases). CDR3 size: 15 residues. The germline V and J ends were trimmed by 2 bases and 2 bases, with 12 bases remaining between them. Germline V gene data show CDR1 as SGHRS and CDR2 as YFSETQ. The DNA of the CDR3 is TGCGCCAGCAGCTTAGCAGGGATCCCCACAGATACGCAGTATTTT. This gives the protein CASSLAGIPTDTQYF.

This clone was observed once. This rearrangement joins TRBV28 to TRBJ2-1; 10 bases fit TRBD2. Per the germline V gene, CDR1 is MDHEN and CDR2 is SYDVKM. V trimming: 3 bases; J trimming: 12 bases; junction bases outside the gene matches: 14. This CDR3 contains 16 residues. This chain's CDR3 is CASSFSGTSVLPRQFF. Written as DNA, the CDR3 is TGTGCCAGCAGTTTCTCCGGGACTAGCGTACTACCACGGCAGTTCTTC.

This clone appeared once. V is TRBV28 and J is TRBJ2-5; tentative D call: TRBD1 (6 bases). CDR3 size: 14 residues. Between the trimmed V and J ends, which lost 3 bases and 0 bases, there was a span of 8 bases. CDR1 is MDHEN, CDR2 SYDVKM, per germline. As DNA, the CDR3 is TGTGCCAGCAGTTTTGAGGGGGACCAAGAGACCCAGTACTTC. Its protein product is CASSFEGDQETQYF.

The CDR3 region is CSVRDRYNTGELFF. DNA of the CDR3: TGCAGCGTCCGGGACAGGTATAACACCGGGGAGCTGTTTTTT. V and J are TRBV29-1 and TRBJ2-2; the match to TRBD1 covers 8 bases. V trimming: 6 bases; J trimming: 2 bases; junction bases outside the gene matches: 5. The germline gives CDR1 SQVTM, CDR2 ANQGSEA. The CDR3 totals 14 residues.

This chain connects TRBV7-2 to TRBJ1-2; no clear D gene. Per germline, CDR1 SGHTA and CDR2 FQGNSA. This CDR3 region has 14 residues. Trimming removed 5 bases at V and 2 bases at J, with 12 bases between. CDR3 sequence (DNA): TGTGCCAGCAGCCCCGCAAGCGAGAACTATGGCTACACCTTC. This codes for CASSPASENYGYTF.

This clone was picked up one time. The chain has TRBV6-2 or TRBV6-3 and TRBJ2-7; 7 nucleotides align to TRBD1. There are 14 residues in the CDR3. Germline CDR1 MNHEY, CDR2 SVGEGT. V lost 0 bases, J lost 5 bases, and 4 bases stayed unmatched. The CDR3 here is CASSYSIDRDEQYF. CDR3 sequence (DNA): TGTGCCAGCAGTTACTCGATAGACAGGGACGAGCAGTACTTC.

This clone occurred once. This chain joins TRBV5-1 and TRBJ1-1; D may be TRBD1 (6 bases). CDR1 and CDR2 from the germline V gene are SGHRS and YFSETQ. The CDR3 is 14 residues long. V was clipped by 3 bases and J by 4 bases, with 13 bases between them. The CDR3 DNA reads as TGCGCCAGCAGCTCCGACAGGCCCCTCACTGAAGCTTTCTTT. As protein: CASSSDRPLTEAFF. Using reference TRBV5-1 and TRBJ1-1 for the parts outside the CDR3, the full variable domain is KAGVTQTPRYLIKTRGQQVTLSCSPISGHRSVSWYQQTPGQGLQFLFEYFSETQRNKGNFPGRFSGRQFSNSRSEMNVSTLELGDSALYLCASSSDRPLTEAFFGQGTRLTVV.

Here the CDR3 reads CAWSRGQADQETQYF. The DNA of the CDR3 is TGTGCCTGGAGCAGAGGACAGGCCGACCAAGAGACCCAGTACTTC. The chain joins TRBV30 to TRBJ2-5, with 7 bases lining up with TRBD1. J lost 0 bases, V lost 3 bases, and 7 bases had no gene match. From germline, CDR1 is GTSNPN and CDR2 SVGIG (reference sequence). The CDR3 runs to 15 residues.

CDR3 bases: TGTGCCAGCAGCCCATTTGGACAGGGAATCACAGATACGCAGTATTTT. Translation gives CASSPFGQGITDTQYF. V usage is TRBV5-6 and J usage is TRBJ2-3, with 8 bases matching TRBD1. The V and J ends lost 4 bases and 2 bases, in that order; junction bases with no gene match: 9. The germline CDR1 and CDR2 sequences are SGHDT and YYEEEE. The CDR3 runs to 16 residues.

The chain joins TRBV10-3 to TRBJ1-1, with 8 positions matching TRBD1. This CDR3 region has 14 residues. CDR1 and CDR2 from the germline V gene are ENHRY and SYGVKD. V lost 5 bases and J lost 3; bases outside the gene matches: 5. CDR3 residues: CAISQDRVYTEAFF. Written as DNA, the CDR3 is TGTGCCATCAGTCAGGACAGGGTGTACACTGAAGCTTTCTTT.

This chain uses TRBV7-3 with TRBJ2-1, with 11 nucleotides matching TRBD1. The CDR3 runs 15 residues. From germline, CDR1 is SGHTA and CDR2 FQGTGA. V was clipped by 4 bases and J by 4 bases; unmatched bases: 3. CDR3 amino acids: CASSSDRGRYNEQFF. CDR3 coding DNA: TGTGCCAGCAGCTCGGACAGGGGGCGATACAATGAGCAGTTCTTC.

This chain joins TRBV21-1 and TRBJ1-1; the D call TRBD1 from the table was never checked on the DNA. TRBV21-1 is a known pseudogene. The CDR3 spans 18 residues. Here the CDR3 reads CASSNERTGVGMNTEAFF. DNA of the CDR3: TGTGCCAGCAGCAATGAGAGGACAGGGGTCGGGATGAACACTGAAGCTTTCTTT.

The chain uses TRBV20-1 and TRBJ2-1; TRBD1 matches 9 bases. This CDR3 has 18 amino acids. Germline CDR1 reads DFQATT; CDR2 reads SNEGSKA (reference sequence). V gave up 3 bases and J gave up 0 bases; unmatched junction bases: 12. CDR3 DNA sequence: TGCAGTGCTAGTATCGCGAACAGGGGGCCCACCTCCTACAATGAGCAGTTCTTC. This translates into CSASIANRGPTSYNEQFF.